This note documents a single T cell receptor beta chain sequence. The sample belongs to a study of blood T cell repertoires in COVID-19. At the level of the study: Whether acute or convalescent, the COVID-19 samples came from the United States, Italy and Spain. Nucleic acid was either cDNA or gDNA, and it came from T cells, B-cell-depleted T cells, or PBMCs.

In the study's own analysis: How many nucleated cells were present was estimated from reference gene primer amplification. Here immunoSEQ multiplex PCR was the method, and the copy in TCRdb shows in-frame clones only, minus some. V, J and clone size are taken as reported in that table, and D and trimming were inferred from the DNA itself. This sample yields roughly 90,000 clones, of which approximately 80% are seen a single time; roughly 2.2% belongs to the top ten. The CDR3 consists of 15 residues. The V gene lost 6 bases and the J gene lost 0 bases, with 13 bases spanning the gap. The germline V gene has CDR1 MDHEN and CDR2 SYDVKM.

The sequenced material came from peripheral blood. The sequence was collected from a woman aged 70-85 years with acute or convalescent COVID-19. The chain joins TRBV28 to TRBJ2-3; no definite D call. The DNA for the CDR3 is TGTGCCAGCAGGCTCGTGTGGCAGAGCACAGATACGCAGTATTTT. Protein: CASRLVWQSTDTQYF. The full variable domain, completed using reference TRBV28 and TRBJ2-3, is DVKVTQSSRYLVKRTGEKVFLECVQDMDHENMFWYRQDPGLGLRLIYFSYDVKMKEKGDIPEGYSVSREKKERFSLILESASTNQTSMYLCASRLVWQSTDTQYFGPGTRLTVL.